This T cell receptor (beta chain) derives from a study of blood T cell repertoires in COVID-19. Study-wide background: Acute and convalescent COVID-19 specimens originated in the United States, Italy and Spain.

Produced via immunoSEQ multiplex PCR; TCRdb's table is partial and in-frame only. The data contain about 250,000 clones, 82% of them singletons. The V end lost 2 bases, the J end lost 7 bases, and 11 bases lay between the germline ends. This CDR3 comprises 13 residues. Germline CDR1 MDHEN, CDR2 SYDVKM. The sequence came from a woman aged 70-85 years with acute or convalescent COVID-19. The chain uses TRBV28 and TRBJ1-2; D unclear. The sequenced sample was peripheral blood. The CDR3 here is CASSLTSLGGYTF. The CDR3 bases are TGTGCCAGCAGTTTAACGTCTCTCGGTGGCTACACCTTC.